This T cell receptor beta chain was sequenced during a study of CD8 T cells in Susac syndrome. The CDR3 covers 12 residues. Germline V CDR1 and CDR2: ENHRY, SYGVKD. V was clipped by 4 bases and J by 6 bases, with 9 bases between them. Reverse transcription of 0.5 to 1 ug RNA was performed with random hexamers. The amplification used immunoSEQ multiplex PCR on TCR beta CDR3; it spanned 54 Vbeta and 13 Jbeta. TCRdb reanalysed the immunoSEQ multiplex PCR reads using MiXCR and keeps one entry per CDR3 protein. Among fewer than 350,000 distinct CDR3 sequences listed, 65% to 90% were seen once. CD8+ and CD4+ T cells circulating in blood were sequenced for TCR beta.

The chain uses TRBV10-3 and TRBJ1-2; D is uncertain. Sample: CD8+ T cells from PBMCs. The clonotype comes from a human donor with multiple sclerosis. The CDR3 DNA follows: TGTGCCATCAGTGCGGTCCTTGATGGCTACACCTTC. Amino acids: CAISAVLDGYTF.